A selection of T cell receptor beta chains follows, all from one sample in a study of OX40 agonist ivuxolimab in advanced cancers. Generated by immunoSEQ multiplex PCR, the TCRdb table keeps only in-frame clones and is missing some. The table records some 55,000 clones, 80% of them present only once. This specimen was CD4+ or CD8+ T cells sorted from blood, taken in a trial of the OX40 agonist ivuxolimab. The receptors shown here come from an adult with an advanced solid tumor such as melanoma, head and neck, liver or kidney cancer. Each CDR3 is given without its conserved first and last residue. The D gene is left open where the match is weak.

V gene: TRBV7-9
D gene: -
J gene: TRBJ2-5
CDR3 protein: ASSWAHPGFGETQY

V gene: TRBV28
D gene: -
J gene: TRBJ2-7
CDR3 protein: ASSDRLGLIQY

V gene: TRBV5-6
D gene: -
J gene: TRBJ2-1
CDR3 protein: ASSFGVDEQF

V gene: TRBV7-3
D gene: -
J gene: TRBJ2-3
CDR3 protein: ASSLTVADTQY

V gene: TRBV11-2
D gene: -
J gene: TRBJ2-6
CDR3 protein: ASSLDRSSGANVLT

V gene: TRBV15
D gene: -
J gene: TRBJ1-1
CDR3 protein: ATRVDMNTEAF

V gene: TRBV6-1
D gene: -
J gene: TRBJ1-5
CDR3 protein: ASSEAIGLNQPQH

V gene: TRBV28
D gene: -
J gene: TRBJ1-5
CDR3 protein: ASTQRDQPQH

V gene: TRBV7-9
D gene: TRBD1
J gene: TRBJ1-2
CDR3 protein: ASSQGTTGGRVNYGYT

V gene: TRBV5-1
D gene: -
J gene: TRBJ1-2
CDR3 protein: ASSLESRRVYGYT

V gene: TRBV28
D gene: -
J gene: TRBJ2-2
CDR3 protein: ASRTSLNTGELF

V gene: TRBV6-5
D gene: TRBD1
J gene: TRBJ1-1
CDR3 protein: ASSYQGAVEAF

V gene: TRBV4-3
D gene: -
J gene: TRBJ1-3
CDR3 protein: ASSQGHRTGNTIY

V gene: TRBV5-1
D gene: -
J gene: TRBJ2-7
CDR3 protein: ASSLDRRSYEQY

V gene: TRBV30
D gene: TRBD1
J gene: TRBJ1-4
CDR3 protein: AWERGHEKLF

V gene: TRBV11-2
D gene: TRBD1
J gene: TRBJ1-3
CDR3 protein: ASSPRTGFGGNTIY

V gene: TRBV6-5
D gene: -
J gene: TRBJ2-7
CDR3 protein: ASSNDGYEQY

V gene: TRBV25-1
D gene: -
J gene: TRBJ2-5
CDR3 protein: ASSEFSGSGETQY

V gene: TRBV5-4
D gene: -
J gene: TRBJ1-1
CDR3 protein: ASSLESGWNTEAF

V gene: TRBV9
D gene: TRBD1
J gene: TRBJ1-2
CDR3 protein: ASGRQGASNYGYT

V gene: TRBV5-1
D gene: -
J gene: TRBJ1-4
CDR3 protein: ASSRGGPNEKLF

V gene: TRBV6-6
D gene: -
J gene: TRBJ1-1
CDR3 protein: ASSYGGNTEAF

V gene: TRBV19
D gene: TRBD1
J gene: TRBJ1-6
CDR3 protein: ASRTGASPLH

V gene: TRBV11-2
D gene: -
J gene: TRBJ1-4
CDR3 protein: ASSLEAATNEKLF

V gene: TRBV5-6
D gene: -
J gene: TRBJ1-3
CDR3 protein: ASSPVGSGNTIY

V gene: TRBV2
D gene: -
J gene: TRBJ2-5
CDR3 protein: ASSAQRGQETQY

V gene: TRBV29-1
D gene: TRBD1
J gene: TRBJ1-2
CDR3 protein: SVGLTGAYGYT